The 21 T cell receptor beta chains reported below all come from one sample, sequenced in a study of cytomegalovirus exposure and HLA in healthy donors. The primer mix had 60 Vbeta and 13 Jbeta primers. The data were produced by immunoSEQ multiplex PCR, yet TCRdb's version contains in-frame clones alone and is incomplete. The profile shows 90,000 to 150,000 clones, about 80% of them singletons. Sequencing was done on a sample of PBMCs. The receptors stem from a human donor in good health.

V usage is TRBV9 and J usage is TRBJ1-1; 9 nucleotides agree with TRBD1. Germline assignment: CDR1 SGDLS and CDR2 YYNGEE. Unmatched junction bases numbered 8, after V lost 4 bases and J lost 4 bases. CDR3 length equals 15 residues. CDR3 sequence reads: CASSNTGGFGTEAFF. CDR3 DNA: TGTGCCAGCAGCAACACAGGGGGCTTTGGCACTGAAGCTTTCTTT.

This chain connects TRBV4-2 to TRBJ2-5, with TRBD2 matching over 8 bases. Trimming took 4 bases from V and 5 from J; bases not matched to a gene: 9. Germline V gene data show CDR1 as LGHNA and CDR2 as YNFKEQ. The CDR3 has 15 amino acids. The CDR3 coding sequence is TGTGCCAGCAGCCCTGGCGGGAGGCCCGGGGAGACCCAGTACTTC. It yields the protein CASSPGGRPGETQYF.

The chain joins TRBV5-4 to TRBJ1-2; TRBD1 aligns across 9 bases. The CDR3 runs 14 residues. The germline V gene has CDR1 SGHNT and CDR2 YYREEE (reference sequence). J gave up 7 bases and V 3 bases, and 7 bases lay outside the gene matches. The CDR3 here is CASSSRDRVGGYTF. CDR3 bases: TGTGCCAGCAGCTCCCGGGACAGGGTAGGTGGCTACACCTTC. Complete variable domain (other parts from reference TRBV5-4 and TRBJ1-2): ETGVTQSPTHLIKTRGQQVTLRCSSQSGHNTVSWYQQALGQGPQFIFQYYREEENGRGNFPPRFSGLQFPNYSSELNVNALELDDSALYLCASSSRDRVGGYTFGSGTRLTVV.

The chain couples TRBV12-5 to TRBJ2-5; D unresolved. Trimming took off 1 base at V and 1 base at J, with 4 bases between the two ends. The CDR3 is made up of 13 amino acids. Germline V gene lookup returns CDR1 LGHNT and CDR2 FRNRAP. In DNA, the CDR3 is TGTGCTAGTGGTTTGGACGGCCAAGAGACCCAGTACTTC. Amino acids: CASGLDGQETQYF.

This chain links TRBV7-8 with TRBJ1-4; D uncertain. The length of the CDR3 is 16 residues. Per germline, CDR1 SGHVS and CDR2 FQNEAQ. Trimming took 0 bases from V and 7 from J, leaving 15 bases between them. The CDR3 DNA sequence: TGTGCCAGCAGCTTAGCGTCCAAGGCAGGAGGTGAAAAACTGTTTTTT. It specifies CASSLASKAGGEKLFF.

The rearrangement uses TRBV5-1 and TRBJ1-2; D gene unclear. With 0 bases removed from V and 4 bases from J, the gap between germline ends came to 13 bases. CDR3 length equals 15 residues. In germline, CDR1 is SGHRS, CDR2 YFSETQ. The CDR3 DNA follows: TGCGCCAGCAGCTTGGAAGGAGGTGCGGGCTATGGCTACACCTTC. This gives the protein CASSLEGGAGYGYTF.

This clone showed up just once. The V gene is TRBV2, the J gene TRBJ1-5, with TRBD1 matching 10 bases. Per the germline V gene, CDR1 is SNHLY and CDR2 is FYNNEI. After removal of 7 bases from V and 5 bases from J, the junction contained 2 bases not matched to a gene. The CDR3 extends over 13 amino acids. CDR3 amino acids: CASTGQGDQPQHF. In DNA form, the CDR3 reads TGTGCCAGCACTGGACAGGGGGATCAGCCCCAGCATTTT.

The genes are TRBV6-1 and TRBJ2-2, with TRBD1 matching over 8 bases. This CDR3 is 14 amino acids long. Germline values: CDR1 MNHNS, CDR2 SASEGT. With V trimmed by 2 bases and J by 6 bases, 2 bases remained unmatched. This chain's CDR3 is CASSELTGAGELFF. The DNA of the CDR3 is TGTGCCAGCAGTGAACTGACAGGGGCCGGGGAGCTGTTTTTT.

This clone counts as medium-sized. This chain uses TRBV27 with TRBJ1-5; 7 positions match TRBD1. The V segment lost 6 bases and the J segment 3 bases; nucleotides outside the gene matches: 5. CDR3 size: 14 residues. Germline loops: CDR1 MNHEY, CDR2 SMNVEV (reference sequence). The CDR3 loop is CASSPGQVNQPQHF. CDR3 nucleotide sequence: TGTGCCAGCAGCCCCGGACAGGTCAATCAGCCCCAGCATTTT.

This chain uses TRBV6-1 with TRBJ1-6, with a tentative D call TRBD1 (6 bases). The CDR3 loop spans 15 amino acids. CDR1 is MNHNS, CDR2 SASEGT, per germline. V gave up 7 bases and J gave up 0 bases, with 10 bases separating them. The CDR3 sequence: CASTGQSSYNSPLHF. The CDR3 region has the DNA TGTGCCAGCACCGGACAGAGCTCCTATAATTCACCCCTCCACTTT.

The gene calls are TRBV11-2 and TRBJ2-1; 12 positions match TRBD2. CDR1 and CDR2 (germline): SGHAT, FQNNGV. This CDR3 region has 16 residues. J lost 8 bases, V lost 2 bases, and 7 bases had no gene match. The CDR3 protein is CASSLHLAGGVYEQFF. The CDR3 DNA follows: TGTGCCAGCAGCTTACATCTAGCGGGAGGGGTCTATGAGCAGTTCTTC.

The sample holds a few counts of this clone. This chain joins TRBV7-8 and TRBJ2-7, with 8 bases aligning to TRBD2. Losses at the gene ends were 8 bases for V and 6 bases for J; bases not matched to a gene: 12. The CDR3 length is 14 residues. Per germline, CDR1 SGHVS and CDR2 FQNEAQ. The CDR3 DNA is TGTGCCAGCGGTCTCCCTCGCGGGGGGAGCGAGCAGTACTTC. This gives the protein CASGLPRGGSEQYF.

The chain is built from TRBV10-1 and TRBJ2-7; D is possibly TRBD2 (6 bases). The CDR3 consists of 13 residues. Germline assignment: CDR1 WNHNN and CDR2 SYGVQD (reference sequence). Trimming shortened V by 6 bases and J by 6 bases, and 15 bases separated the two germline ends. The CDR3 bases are TGCGCCAGCAGCCCCGGCCCCGGGGGCGAGCAGTACTTC. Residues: CASSPGPGGEQYF.

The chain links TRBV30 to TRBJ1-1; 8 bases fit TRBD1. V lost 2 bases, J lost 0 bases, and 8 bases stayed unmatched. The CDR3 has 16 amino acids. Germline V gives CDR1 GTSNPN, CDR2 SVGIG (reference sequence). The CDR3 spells CAWSRPGGGMNTEAFF. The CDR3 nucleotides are TGTGCCTGGAGTCGTCCAGGGGGCGGCATGAACACTGAAGCTTTCTTT.

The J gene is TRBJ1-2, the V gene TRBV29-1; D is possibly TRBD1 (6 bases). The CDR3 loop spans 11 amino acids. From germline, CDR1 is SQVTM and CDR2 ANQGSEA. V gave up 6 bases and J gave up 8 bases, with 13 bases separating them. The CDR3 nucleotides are TGCAGCGTGACAGGCTTGGAGGGCTACACCTTC. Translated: CSVTGLEGYTF.

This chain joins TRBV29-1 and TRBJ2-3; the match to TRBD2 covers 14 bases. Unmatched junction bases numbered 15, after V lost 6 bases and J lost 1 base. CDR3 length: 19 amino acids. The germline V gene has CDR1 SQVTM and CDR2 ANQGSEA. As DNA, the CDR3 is TGCAGCGTCTACCCCTCTGGACTAGCGGGAGGAACGGGCACAGATACGCAGTATTTT. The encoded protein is CSVYPSGLAGGTGTDTQYF.

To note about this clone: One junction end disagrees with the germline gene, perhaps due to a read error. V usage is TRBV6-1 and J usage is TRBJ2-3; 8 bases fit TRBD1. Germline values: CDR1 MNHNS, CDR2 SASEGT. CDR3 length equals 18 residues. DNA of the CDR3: TGTGCCAGCAGTGAAGCCCGGACAGGGACATATTTGACAGTTACGCAGTATTTT. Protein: CASSEARTGTYLTVTQYF.

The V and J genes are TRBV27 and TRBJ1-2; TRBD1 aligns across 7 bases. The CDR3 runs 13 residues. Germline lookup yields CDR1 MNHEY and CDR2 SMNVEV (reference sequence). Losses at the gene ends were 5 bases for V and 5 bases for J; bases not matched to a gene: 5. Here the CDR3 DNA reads TGTGCCAGCAGTCCGACAGGGAGGTATGGCTACACCTTC. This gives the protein CASSPTGRYGYTF.

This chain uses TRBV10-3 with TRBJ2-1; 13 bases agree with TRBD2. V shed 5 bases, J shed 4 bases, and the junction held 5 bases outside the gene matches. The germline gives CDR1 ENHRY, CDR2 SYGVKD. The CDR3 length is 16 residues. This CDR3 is CAISSGTSGVYNEQFF. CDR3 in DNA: TGTGCCATCAGTTCGGGGACTAGCGGGGTTTACAATGAGCAGTTCTTC.

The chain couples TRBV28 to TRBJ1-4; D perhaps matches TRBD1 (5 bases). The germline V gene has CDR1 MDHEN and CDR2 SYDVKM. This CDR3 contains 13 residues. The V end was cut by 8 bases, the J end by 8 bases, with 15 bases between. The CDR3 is CASRRDSEEKLFF. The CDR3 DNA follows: TGTGCCAGCCGCCGGGACTCTGAAGAAAAACTGTTTTTT.

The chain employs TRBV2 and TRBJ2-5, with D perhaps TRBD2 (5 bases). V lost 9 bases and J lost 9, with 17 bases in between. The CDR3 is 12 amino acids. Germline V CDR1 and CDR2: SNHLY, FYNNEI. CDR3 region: CASGSLALSQYF. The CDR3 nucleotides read TGTGCCAGTGGGAGCTTAGCACTTTCCCAGTACTTC.